The 29 T cell receptor beta chains in this list originate from one sample, sequenced in a study of Graves' ophthalmopathy and Graves' hyperthyroidism. Investigators amplified TCR beta CDR3 regions from RNA transcripts. HTBI primers primed a first-round RT-PCR, and a second-round multiplex PCR followed. One entry per CDR3 protein results from TCRdb running MiXCR on the multiplex PCR reads. The sample yields some 380,000 distinct CDR3 sequences, over 15% seen once. Sequencing was carried out using peripheral blood. The receptors were gathered from a woman aged 18 to 35 with stable Graves' hyperthyroidism.

This clonotype was seen ten or more times. V is TRBV6-1 and J is TRBJ2-7; either TRBD1 or TRBD2 may fit D (6 bases each). The CDR3 is 14 amino acids. Trimming took off 7 bases at V and 3 bases at J, with 16 bases between the two ends. Germline CDR1 and CDR2: MNHNS and SASEGT. CDR3 amino acids: CASTPGARGYEQYF. CDR3 nucleotide sequence: TGTGCCAGCACCCCGGGGGCGCGGGGCTACGAGCAGTACTTC.

The chain has TRBV7-9 and TRBJ2-7, with D perhaps matching TRBD2 (6 bases). The CDR3 is 15 residues long. Trimming removed 2 bases from V and 5 bases from J, with 16 bases in between. Per the germline V gene, CDR1 is SEHNR and CDR2 is FQNEAQ (reference sequence). The CDR3 loop is CASSLLGGVANEQYF. The CDR3 nucleotides read TGTGCCAGCAGCTTACTGGGGGGAGTAGCGAACGAGCAGTACTTC. Full variable domain (missing parts from reference TRBV7-9 and TRBJ2-7): DTGVSQNPRHKITKRGQNVTFRCDPISEHNRLYWYRQTLGQGPEFLTYFQNEAQLEKSRLLSDRFSAERPKGSFSTLEIQRTEQGDSAMYLCASSLLGGVANEQYFGPGTRLTVT.

V gene TRBV6-1 combines with J gene TRBJ2-7, with TRBD1 matching over 7 bases. V dropped 5 bases and J dropped 7; count of bases not matched to a gene: 14. This CDR3 has 15 residues. In germline, CDR1 is MNHNS, CDR2 SASEGT. In DNA, the CDR3 is TGTGCCAGCAGTCCTTTTACAGGGGTGGGACGGGAGCAGTACTTC. Amino acids: CASSPFTGVGREQYF.

About this clonotype: This clone may be a read error of a much larger clone one base away. The V call is TRBV20-1, the J call TRBJ1-2, with a tentative D call TRBD1 (5 bases). V lost 3 bases, J lost 3 bases, and 14 bases lay in between. In germline, CDR1 is DFQATT, CDR2 SNEGSKA (reference sequence). The CDR3 extends over 14 amino acids. CDR3 DNA sequence: TGCAGTGCTAGCCCACTGGTCAGGGACTATGGCTACACCTTC. Amino acids: CSASPLVRDYGYTF.

This clonotype was counted at least ten times. The genes are TRBV20-1 and TRBJ1-2; D is unclear. The CDR3 covers 8 residues. The germline CDR1 and CDR2 sequences are DFQATT and SNEGSKA (reference sequence). The germline V and J ends were trimmed by 5 bases and 6 bases, with 1 base remaining between them. CDR3 bases: TGCAGTGCTGATGGCTACACCTTC. Its translation is CSADGYTF.

This clonotype was detected many times. J is TRBJ2-5 and V is TRBV7-3; TRBD1 might be the D (6 bases). The length of the CDR3 is 13 residues. The V gene lost 5 bases and the J gene lost 3 bases, with 10 bases spanning the gap. The germline gives CDR1 SGHTA, CDR2 FQGTGA. For the CDR3, the DNA is TGTGCCAGCAGCAGGGGGAAAGAAGAGACCCAGTACTTC. Protein product: CASSRGKEETQYF.

In its sample, this clonotype was seen many times. This rearrangement joins TRBV6-5 to TRBJ1-6, with D tentatively TRBD1 (6 bases). With 2 bases removed from V and 7 bases from J, the gap between germline ends came to 18 bases. The CDR3 sequence is 17 residues long. Germline V CDR1 and CDR2: MNHEY, SVGAGI. The chain's CDR3 is CASSYIPTSGANSPLHF. The CDR3 nucleotides are TGTGCCAGCAGTTACATCCCTACATCAGGGGCAAATTCACCCCTCCACTTT.

This clonotype was found many times. The rearrangement links TRBV28 to TRBJ1-2, with a weak D call TRBD1 (6 bases). The length of the CDR3 is 15 residues. V was clipped by 6 bases and J by 4 bases, with 18 bases between them. Germline loops: CDR1 MDHEN, CDR2 SYDVKM. CDR3 nucleotide sequence: TGTGCCAGCAGCTCGGGGGGCAGGGACTTCTATGGCTACACCTTC. This translates into CASSSGGRDFYGYTF.

This clonotype has just a few counts. Mismatch with germline at one junction end may stem from a read error. This sequence joins TRBV12-3 or TRBV12-4 and TRBJ1-1; D call uncertain. The CDR3 covers 12 residues. DNA for the CDR3: TGTGCCAGCAGCCCTCAGAGCACTGAGGCTTCCTTT. Translation: CASSPQSTEASF.

This clonotype was seen at least ten times. The J gene is TRBJ1-2, the V gene TRBV19; no firm D call. The length of the CDR3 is 12 residues. Looked up from germline, CDR1 is LNHDA and CDR2 is SQIVND (reference sequence). V lost 8 bases to trimming and J lost 4 bases, with 11 bases between them. The CDR3 sequence: CASGIIGYGYTF. The CDR3 region has the DNA TGTGCCAGTGGAATCATCGGCTATGGCTACACCTTC. The entire variable domain, with the rest obtained from reference TRBV19 and TRBJ1-2, is as follows: DGGITQSPKYLFRKEGQNVTLSCEQNLNHDAMYWYRQDPGQGLRLIYYSQIVNDFQKGDIAEGYSVSREKKESFPLTVTSAQKNPTAFYLCASGIIGYGYTFGSGTRLTVV.

There are many counts of this clonotype. The V gene is TRBV6-2 or TRBV6-3, the J gene TRBJ1-5; D is undetermined. The CDR3 has 15 amino acids. Germline V CDR1 and CDR2: MNHEY, SVGEGT. V lost 3 bases to trimming and J lost 0 bases, with 9 bases between them. CDR3 nucleotide sequence: TGTGCCAGCAGTTATAGGCGGTATAGCAATCAGCCCCAGCATTTT. This encodes CASSYRRYSNQPQHF.

CDR3 loop: CASSSTGVHNTEAFF. CDR3 bases: TGTGCCAGCTCATCCACAGGAGTTCATAACACTGAAGCTTTCTTT. The J gene is TRBJ1-1, the V gene TRBV18; D might be TRBD1 (5 bases). This CDR3 has 15 amino acids. V lost 5 bases and J 2 bases, leaving 15 bases between the germline ends. Per the germline V gene, CDR1 is KGHSH and CDR2 is LQKENI.

This clonotype was counted a few times. In DNA, the CDR3 is TGTGCCCTGGGGGGAACCAAGTCGAACGGGGAGCTGTTTTTT. Amino acids: CALGGTKSNGELFF. The chain recombines TRBV10-3 with TRBJ2-2; possibly TRBD2 for D (6 bases). This CDR3 has 14 amino acids. Per germline, CDR1 ENHRY and CDR2 SYGVKD. V was cut by 11 bases and J by 7 bases, with 20 bases left in between.

This clonotype appeared many times. The chain links TRBV6-2 or TRBV6-3 to TRBJ1-1; D might be TRBD1 (5 bases). Trimming cost V 7 bases and J 8 bases, with 20 bases left between them. The CDR3 length is 14 residues. Germline V lookup: CDR1 MNHEY, CDR2 SVGEGT. CDR3 in amino acids: CASIPPGGGAEAFF. The CDR3 nucleotides read TGTGCCAGCATCCCCCCGGGTGGAGGGGCCGAAGCTTTCTTT.

This clonotype was counted at least ten times. The chain carries TRBV12-3 or TRBV12-4 and TRBJ1-5, with D perhaps TRBD1 (6 bases). Trimming removed 2 bases at V and 2 bases at J, with 10 bases between. The CDR3 consists of 15 residues. The CDR3 DNA reads TGTGCCAGCAGTTTAAGGGGGGGCGGCAATCAGCCCCAGCATTTT. Translation gives CASSLRGGGNQPQHF.

In this sample, this clonotype turned up many times. The V and J genes are TRBV6-1 and TRBJ2-5; 12 nucleotides agree with TRBD1. The trim removed 5 bases at V and 5 bases at J, leaving 6 bases unmatched. The CDR3 extends over 15 amino acids. Germline V gene data show CDR1 as MNHNS and CDR2 as SASEGT. In DNA, the CDR3 is TGTGCCAGCAGTCCTGGGACAGGGGGCGTCGAGACCCAGTACTTC. This codes for CASSPGTGGVETQYF.

This clonotype was picked up many times. The chain is built from TRBV11-1 and TRBJ1-1; 7 positions match TRBD1. CDR1 and CDR2 (germline): SGHAT, FQDESV (reference sequence). This CDR3 comprises 18 residues. Trimming removed 3 bases from V and 5 bases from J; junction bases left unmatched: 18. CDR3 in amino acids: CASSLTHLFDRADTEAFF. The CDR3 region has the DNA TGTGCCAGCAGCTTGACCCACTTATTCGACAGGGCCGATACTGAAGCTTTCTTT.

This clonotype was counted a single time. This chain links TRBV7-2 with TRBJ2-5, with unresolved D. The germline V gene has CDR1 SGHTA and CDR2 FQGNSA. V was shortened by 5 bases and J by 5 bases, with 9 bases between the two germline ends. CDR3 length: 12 amino acids. CDR3 coding DNA: TGTGCCAGCAGCCCTTGGACCGAGACCCAGTACTTC. Residues: CASSPWTETQYF.

The table lists this clonotype with many counts. The chain employs TRBV9 and TRBJ1-2; possibly TRBD1 for D (5 bases). Germline lookup yields CDR1 SGDLS and CDR2 YYNGEE. This CDR3 region has 15 residues. The germline V and J ends were trimmed by 0 bases and 3 bases, with 12 bases remaining between them. CDR3 sequence reads: CASSVESRGDYGYTF. The CDR3 region has the DNA TGTGCCAGCAGCGTAGAGTCCCGGGGGGACTATGGCTACACCTTC.

The chain recombines TRBV14 with TRBJ1-6; D is unresolved. CDR3 size: 14 residues. Per germline, CDR1 SGHDN and CDR2 FVKESK. The V gene lost 0 bases and the J gene lost 13 bases, with 13 bases spanning the gap. The CDR3 DNA sequence: TGTGCCAGCAGCCAAGATCTCGATTTATCGCCCCTCCACTTT. It specifies CASSQDLDLSPLHF.

This clonotype occurred many times. V is TRBV7-2 and J is TRBJ2-7; TRBD1 might be the D (5 bases). The V gene lost 1 base and the J gene lost 3 bases, with 13 bases spanning the gap. CDR3 length: 15 residues. The germline V gene encodes CDR1 SGHTA and CDR2 FQGNSA. In DNA form, the CDR3 reads TGTGCCAGCAGCTTAGTTTCTGGGGCGAACTACGAGCAGTACTTC. Residues: CASSLVSGANYEQYF. The whole variable domain, filled in from reference TRBV7-2 and TRBJ2-7, reads GAGVSQSPSNKVTEKGKDVELRCDPISGHTALYWYRQSLGQGLEFLIYFQGNSAPDKSGLPSDRFSAERTGGSVSTLTIQRTQQEDSAVYLCASSLVSGANYEQYFGPGTRLTVT.

The chain employs TRBV12-3 or TRBV12-4 and TRBJ1-1, with D perhaps matching TRBD1 (5 bases). Between the trimmed V and J ends, which lost 2 bases and 8 bases, there was a span of 12 bases. The CDR3 is 13 residues long. The CDR3 region has the DNA TGTGCCAGCAGTTTAAGTTATTGGGGCGAAGCTTTCTTT. Translating it yields CASSLSYWGEAFF.

The table lists this clonotype with many counts. The chain couples TRBV14 to TRBJ2-5; D gene unclear. This CDR3 has 16 residues. Trimming took off 0 bases at V and 4 bases at J, with 15 bases between the two ends. CDR1 is SGHDN and CDR2 is FVKESK in the germline V gene. The CDR3 nucleotides read TGTGCCAGCAGCCAAGATCAGGTTTTTCCAAGAGAGACCCAGTACTTC. Residues: CASSQDQVFPRETQYF.

This clonotype was seen repeatedly, ten times or more. The CDR3: CASSLEQGSDTEAFF. Here the CDR3 DNA reads TGTGCCAGCAGCTTAGAACAGGGATCGGACACTGAAGCTTTCTTT. The V call is TRBV11-2, the J call TRBJ1-1; tentative D call: TRBD1 (6 bases). The V gene's germline CDR1 is SGHAT and CDR2 FQNNGV. The CDR3 extends over 15 amino acids. Trimming took off 0 bases at V and 3 bases at J, with 11 bases between the two ends.

V usage is TRBV9 and J usage is TRBJ1-3; the D is unclear. Trimming shortened V by 0 bases and J by 5 bases, and 6 bases separated the two germline ends. The V gene's germline CDR1 is SGDLS and CDR2 YYNGEE. This CDR3 contains 13 residues. CDR3 bases: TGTGCCAGCAGCGTAGAAGGCCGAAACACCATATATTTT. Protein sequence: CASSVEGRNTIYF.

This clonotype was observed many times. This sequence joins TRBV2 and TRBJ2-7, with 8 bases lining up with TRBD1. Trimming cost V 10 bases and J 6 bases; bases outside gene matches: 8. The CDR3 is 12 amino acids. CDR1 SNHLY and CDR2 FYNNEI come from the germline V gene. This CDR3 is CATRTGRLEQYF. The CDR3 nucleotides read TGTGCCACCAGGACAGGGCGGCTCGAGCAGTACTTC.

This clonotype was seen at least ten times. This rearrangement joins TRBV12-5 to TRBJ1-5; a possible D gene is TRBD1 (5 bases). This CDR3 comprises 14 residues. Deletions cut 7 bases from V and 7 bases from J, with 17 bases between. Germline CDR1 LGHNT, CDR2 FRNRAP. CDR3 amino acids: CASASSGGGQPQHF. Written as DNA, the CDR3 is TGTGCTAGTGCTTCCAGTGGGGGAGGGCAGCCCCAGCATTTT. Full variable domain (outside the CDR3, taken from reference TRBV12-5 and TRBJ1-5): DARVTQTPRHKVTEMGQEVTMRCQPILGHNTVFWYRQTMMQGLELLAYFRNRAPLDDSGMPKDRFSAEMPDATLATLKIQPSEPRDSAVYFCASASSGGGQPQHFGDGTRLSIL.

This clonotype was detected only a few times. This chain connects TRBV18 to TRBJ1-2; D unresolved. Trimming took 2 bases from V and 0 from J, leaving 10 bases between them. Germline V gives CDR1 KGHSH, CDR2 LQKENI. CDR3 size: 15 residues. This CDR3 is CASSPKDGANYGYTF. The CDR3 bases are TGTGCCAGCTCACCAAAGGACGGAGCTAACTATGGCTACACCTTC.

The chain recombines TRBV7-9 with TRBJ1-6, with TRBD1 identical over 10 bases. CDR3 length: 17 residues. The germline CDR1 and CDR2 sequences are SEHNR and FQNEAQ (reference sequence). The V gene end was trimmed by 1 base and the J gene end by 10 bases; junction bases not matched to a gene: 10. The CDR3 here is CASSLDSWTGGRSPLHF. The CDR3 DNA follows: TGTGCCAGCAGCTTAGATTCGTGGACAGGGGGTCGCTCACCCCTCCACTTT.